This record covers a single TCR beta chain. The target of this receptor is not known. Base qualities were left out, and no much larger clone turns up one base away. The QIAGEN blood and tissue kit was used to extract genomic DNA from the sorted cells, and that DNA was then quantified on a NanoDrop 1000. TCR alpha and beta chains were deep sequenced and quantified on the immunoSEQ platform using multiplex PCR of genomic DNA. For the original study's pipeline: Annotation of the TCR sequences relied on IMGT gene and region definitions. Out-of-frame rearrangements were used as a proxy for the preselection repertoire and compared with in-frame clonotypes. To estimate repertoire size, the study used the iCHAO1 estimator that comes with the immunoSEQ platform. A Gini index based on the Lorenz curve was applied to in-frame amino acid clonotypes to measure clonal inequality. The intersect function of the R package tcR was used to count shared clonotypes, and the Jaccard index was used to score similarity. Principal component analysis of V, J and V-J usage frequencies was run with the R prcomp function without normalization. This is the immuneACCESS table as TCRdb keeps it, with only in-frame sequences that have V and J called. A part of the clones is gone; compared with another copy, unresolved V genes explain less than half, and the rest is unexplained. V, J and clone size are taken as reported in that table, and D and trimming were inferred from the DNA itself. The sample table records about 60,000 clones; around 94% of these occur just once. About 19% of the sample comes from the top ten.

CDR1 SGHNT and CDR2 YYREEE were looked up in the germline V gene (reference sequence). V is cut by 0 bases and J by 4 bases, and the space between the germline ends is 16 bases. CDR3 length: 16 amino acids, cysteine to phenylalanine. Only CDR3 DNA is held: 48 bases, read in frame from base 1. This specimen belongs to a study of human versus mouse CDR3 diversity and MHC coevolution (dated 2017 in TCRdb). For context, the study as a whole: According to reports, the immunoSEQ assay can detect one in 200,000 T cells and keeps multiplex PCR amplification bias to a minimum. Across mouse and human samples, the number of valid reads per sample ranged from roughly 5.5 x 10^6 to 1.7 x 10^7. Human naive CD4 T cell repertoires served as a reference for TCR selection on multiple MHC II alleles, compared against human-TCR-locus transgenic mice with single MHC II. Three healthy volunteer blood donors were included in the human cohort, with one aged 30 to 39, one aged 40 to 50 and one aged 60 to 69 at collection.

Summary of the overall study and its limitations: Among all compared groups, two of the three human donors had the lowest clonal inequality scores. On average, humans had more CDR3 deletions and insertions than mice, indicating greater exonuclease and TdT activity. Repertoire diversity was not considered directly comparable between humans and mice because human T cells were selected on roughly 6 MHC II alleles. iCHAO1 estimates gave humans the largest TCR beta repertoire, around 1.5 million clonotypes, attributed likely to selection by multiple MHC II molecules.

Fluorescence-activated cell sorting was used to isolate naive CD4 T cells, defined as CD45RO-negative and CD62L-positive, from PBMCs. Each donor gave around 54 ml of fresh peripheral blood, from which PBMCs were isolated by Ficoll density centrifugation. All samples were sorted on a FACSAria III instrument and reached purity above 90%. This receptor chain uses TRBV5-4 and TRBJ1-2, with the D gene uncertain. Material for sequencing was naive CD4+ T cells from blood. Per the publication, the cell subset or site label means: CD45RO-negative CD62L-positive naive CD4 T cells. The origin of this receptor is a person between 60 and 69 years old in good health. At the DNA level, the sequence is TGTGCCAGCAGCTTGGCCCGGCAGGCCACCTTCTATGGCTACACCTTC. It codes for CASSLARQATFYGYTF.